Reported below is one TCR beta chain. Its target is not known. This sample was included in a study of response to subunit inactivated influenza vaccine. The CDR3 totals 15 residues. Germline lookup yields CDR1 KGHSH and CDR2 LQKENI. V was cut by 3 bases and J by 3 bases, with 13 bases left in between. TCRdb ran MiXCR on the RT-PCR reads and lists one entry per CDR3 protein. The sample has 530,000 or so distinct CDR3 sequences, 14% seen once. General study findings and limits: That few new T cells are recruited by each seasonal influenza vaccination was the authors' suggestion.

This clonotype originated in a man over 45 who received an inactivated influenza vaccine. Sequences were derived from PBMCs from blood, sampled less than 13 days after vaccination. The V gene is TRBV18, the J gene TRBJ2-3; unclear D gene. The CDR3 loop reads CASSPQSSWTDTQYF. For the CDR3, the DNA is TGTGCCAGCTCACCTCAGTCGTCTTGGACAGATACGCAGTATTTT. The entire variable domain, with the rest obtained from reference TRBV18 and TRBJ2-3, is as follows: NAGVMQNPRHLVRRRGQEARLRCSPMKGHSHVYWYRQLPEEGLKFMVYLQKENIIDESGMPKERFSAEFPKEGPSILRIQQVVRGDSAAYFCASSPQSSWTDTQYFGPGTRLTVL.